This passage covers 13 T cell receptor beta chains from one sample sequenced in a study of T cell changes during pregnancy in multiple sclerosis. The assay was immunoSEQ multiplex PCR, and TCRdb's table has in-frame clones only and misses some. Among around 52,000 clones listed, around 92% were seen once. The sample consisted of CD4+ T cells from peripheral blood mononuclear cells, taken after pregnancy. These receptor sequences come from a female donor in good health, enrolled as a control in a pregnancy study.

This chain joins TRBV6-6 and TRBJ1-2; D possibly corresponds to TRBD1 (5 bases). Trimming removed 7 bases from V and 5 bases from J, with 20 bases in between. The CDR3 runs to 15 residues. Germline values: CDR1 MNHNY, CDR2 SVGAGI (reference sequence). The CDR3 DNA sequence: TGTGCCAGCACCCAGAGGGACTCAGGAACTTATGGCTACACCTTC. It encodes CASTQRDSGTYGYTF.

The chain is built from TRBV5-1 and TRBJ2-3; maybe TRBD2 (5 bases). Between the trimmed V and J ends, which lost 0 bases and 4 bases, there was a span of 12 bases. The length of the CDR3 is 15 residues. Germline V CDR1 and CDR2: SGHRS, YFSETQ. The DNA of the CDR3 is TGCGCCAGCAGCTTGGATGAGGGAAGGGCAGATACGCAGTATTTT. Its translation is CASSLDEGRADTQYF.

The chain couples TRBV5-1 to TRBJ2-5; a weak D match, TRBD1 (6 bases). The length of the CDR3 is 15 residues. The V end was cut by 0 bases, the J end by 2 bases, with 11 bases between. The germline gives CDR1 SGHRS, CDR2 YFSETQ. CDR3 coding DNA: TGCGCCAGCAGCTTGGCTCCAGGGGAGCAAGAGACCCAGTACTTC. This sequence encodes CASSLAPGEQETQYF.

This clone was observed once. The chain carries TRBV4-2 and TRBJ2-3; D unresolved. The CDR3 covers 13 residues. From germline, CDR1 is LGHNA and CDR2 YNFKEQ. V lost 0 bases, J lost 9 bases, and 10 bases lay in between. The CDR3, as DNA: TGTGCCAGCAGCCAAGATGCGGAAACCACGCAGTATTTT. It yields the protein CASSQDAETTQYF.

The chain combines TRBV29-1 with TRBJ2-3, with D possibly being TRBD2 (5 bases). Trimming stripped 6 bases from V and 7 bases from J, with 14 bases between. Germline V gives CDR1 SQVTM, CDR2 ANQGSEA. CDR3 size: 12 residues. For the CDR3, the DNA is TGCAGCGTCCTAGGTGGAGGAAATACGCAGTATTTT. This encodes CSVLGGGNTQYF.

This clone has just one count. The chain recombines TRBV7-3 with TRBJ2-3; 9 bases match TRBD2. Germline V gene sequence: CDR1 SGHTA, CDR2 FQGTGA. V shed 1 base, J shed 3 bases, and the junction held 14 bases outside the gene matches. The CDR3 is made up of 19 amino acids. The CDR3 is CASSLRAGGPRVGTDTQYF. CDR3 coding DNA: TGTGCCAGCAGCTTAAGGGCGGGGGGGCCTCGAGTAGGGACAGATACGCAGTATTTT. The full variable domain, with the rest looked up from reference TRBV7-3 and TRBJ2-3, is GAGVSQTPSNKVTEKGKYVELRCDPISGHTALYWYRQSLGQGPEFLIYFQGTGAADDSGLPNDRFFAVRPEGSVSTLKIQRTERGDSAVYLCASSLRAGGPRVGTDTQYFGPGTRLTVL.

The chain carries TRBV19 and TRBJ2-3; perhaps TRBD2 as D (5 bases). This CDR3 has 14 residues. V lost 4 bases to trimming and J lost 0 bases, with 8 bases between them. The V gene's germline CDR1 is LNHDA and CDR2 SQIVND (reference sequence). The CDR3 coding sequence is TGTGCCAGTAGTAACCGGGGAAGCACAGATACGCAGTATTTT. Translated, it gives CASSNRGSTDTQYF.

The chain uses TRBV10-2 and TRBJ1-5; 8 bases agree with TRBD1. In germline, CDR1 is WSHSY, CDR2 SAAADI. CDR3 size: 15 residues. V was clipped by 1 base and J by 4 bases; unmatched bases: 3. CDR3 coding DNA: TGCGCCAGCAGTGAGTGGGACAGGAAAAATCAGCCCCAGCATTTT. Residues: CASSEWDRKNQPQHF.

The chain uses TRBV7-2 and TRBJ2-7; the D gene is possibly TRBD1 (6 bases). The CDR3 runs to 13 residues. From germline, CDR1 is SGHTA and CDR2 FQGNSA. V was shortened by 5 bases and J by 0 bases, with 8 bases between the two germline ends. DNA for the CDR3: TGTGCCAGCAGCCGGACAGCCTCCTACGAGCAGTACTTC. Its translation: CASSRTASYEQYF.

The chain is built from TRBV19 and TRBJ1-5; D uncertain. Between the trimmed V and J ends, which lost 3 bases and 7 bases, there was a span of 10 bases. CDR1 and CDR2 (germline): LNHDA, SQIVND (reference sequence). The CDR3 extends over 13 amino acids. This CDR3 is CASSIGQRQPQHF. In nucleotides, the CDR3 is TGTGCCAGTAGTATTGGTCAGCGACAGCCCCAGCATTTT.

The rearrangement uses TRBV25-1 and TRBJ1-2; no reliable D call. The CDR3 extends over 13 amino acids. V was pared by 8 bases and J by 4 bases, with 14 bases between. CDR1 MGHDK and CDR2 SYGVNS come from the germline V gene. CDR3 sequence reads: CASGGREGYGYTF. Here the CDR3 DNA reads TGTGCCAGCGGAGGAAGGGAAGGCTATGGCTACACCTTC.

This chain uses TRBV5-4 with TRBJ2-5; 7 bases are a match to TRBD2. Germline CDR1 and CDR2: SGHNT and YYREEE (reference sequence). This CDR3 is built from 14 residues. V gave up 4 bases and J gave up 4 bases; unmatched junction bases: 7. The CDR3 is CASSRGVVGETQYF. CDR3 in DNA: TGTGCCAGCAGCCGGGGGGTAGTCGGAGAGACCCAGTACTTC.

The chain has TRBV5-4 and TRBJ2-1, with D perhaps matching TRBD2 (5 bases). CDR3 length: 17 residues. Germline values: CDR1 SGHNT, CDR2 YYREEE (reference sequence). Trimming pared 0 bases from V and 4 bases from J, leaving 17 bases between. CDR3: CASSLVTVRLLYNEQFF. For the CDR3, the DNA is TGTGCCAGCAGCTTGGTTACCGTGAGACTACTATACAATGAGCAGTTCTTC.